The 5 T cell receptor beta chains below come from one sample, sequenced in a study of cytomegalovirus exposure and HLA in healthy donors. Primers for the PCR totalled 60 Vbeta and 13 Jbeta. TCRdb's copy holds only in-frame clones and misses some; the assay was immunoSEQ multiplex PCR. The table includes approximately 120,000 clones, roughly four fifths detected once. The sequencing input was PBMCs. The source is a woman between 45 and 60 years old in good health and CMV-seropositive.

The chain employs TRBV2 and TRBJ2-5, with D possibly being TRBD1 (6 bases). Germline loops: CDR1 SNHLY, CDR2 FYNNEI. The CDR3 length is 13 residues. The V and J ends lost 9 bases and 4 bases respectively, with 15 bases between them. Written as DNA, the CDR3 is TGTGCCAGTACAGGGTTGGGTGTAGAGACCCAGTACTTC. Encoded protein: CASTGLGVETQYF. The whole variable domain, remainder taken from reference TRBV2 and TRBJ2-5, is EPEVTQTPSHQVTQMGQEVILRCVPISNHLYFYWYRQILGQKVEFLVSFYNNEISEKSEIFDDQFSVERPDGSNFTLKIRSTKLEDSAMYFCASTGLGVETQYFGPGTRLLVL.

The genes are TRBV2 and TRBJ1-1, with D unclear. This CDR3 region has 13 residues. The V end was cut by 11 bases, the J end by 1 base, with 14 bases between. Germline V lookup: CDR1 SNHLY, CDR2 FYNNEI. In nucleotides, the CDR3 is TGTGCCTTCTCAGCTCGGGGGAACACTGAAGCTTTCTTT. It yields the protein CAFSARGNTEAFF.

The V gene is TRBV11-2, the J gene TRBJ1-6; D is uncertain. Trimming removed 3 bases at V and 3 bases at J, with 12 bases between. CDR3 size: 16 residues. Germline V lookup: CDR1 SGHAT, CDR2 FQNNGV. The CDR3 sequence: CASSLILEGYNSPLHF. CDR3 DNA sequence: TGTGCCAGCAGCTTGATACTGGAGGGCTATAATTCACCCCTCCACTTT. Together with reference TRBV11-2 and TRBJ1-6, the CDR3 gives the full variable domain: EAGVAQSPRYKIIEKRQSVAFWCNPISGHATLYWYQQILGQGPKLLIQFQNNGVVDDSQLPKDRFSAERLKGVDSTLKIQPAKLEDSAVYLCASSLILEGYNSPLHFGNGTRLTVT.

The chain joins TRBV7-9 to TRBJ2-2; D is ambiguous. This CDR3 is 14 amino acids long. Germline loops: CDR1 SEHNR, CDR2 FQNEAQ (reference sequence). Trimming pared 5 bases from V and 8 bases from J, leaving 15 bases between. The CDR3 spells CASSPLRVAGELFF. CDR3 in DNA: TGTGCCAGCAGCCCTCTTCGGGTGGCTGGGGAGCTGTTTTTT.

This clone was seen only a few times. CDR3 in DNA: TGCGCCAGCAGCCAGCCCCCAGCGGGGGATGAGACCCAGTACTTC. It specifies CASSQPPAGDETQYF. V usage is TRBV4-1 and J usage is TRBJ2-5; TRBD2 agrees at 8 bases. CDR1 and CDR2 from the germline V gene are MGHRA and YSYEKL. V lost 3 bases, J lost 5 bases, and 8 bases stayed unmatched. The CDR3 loop spans 15 amino acids.